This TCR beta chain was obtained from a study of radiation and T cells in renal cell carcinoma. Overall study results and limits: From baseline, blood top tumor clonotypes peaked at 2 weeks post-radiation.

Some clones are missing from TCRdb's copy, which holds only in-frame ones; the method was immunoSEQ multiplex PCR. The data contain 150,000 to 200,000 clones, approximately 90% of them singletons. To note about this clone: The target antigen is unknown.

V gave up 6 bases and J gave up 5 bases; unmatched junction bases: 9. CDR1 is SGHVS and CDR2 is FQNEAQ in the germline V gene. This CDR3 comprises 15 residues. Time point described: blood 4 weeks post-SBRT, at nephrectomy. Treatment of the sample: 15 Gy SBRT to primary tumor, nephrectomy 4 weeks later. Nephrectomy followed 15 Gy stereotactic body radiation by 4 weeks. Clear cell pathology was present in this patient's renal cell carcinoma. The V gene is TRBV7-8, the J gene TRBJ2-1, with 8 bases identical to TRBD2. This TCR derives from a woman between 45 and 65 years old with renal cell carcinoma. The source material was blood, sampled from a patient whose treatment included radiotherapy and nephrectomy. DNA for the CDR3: TGTGCCAGCAGTCCTATTCGGGGGGGGAACAATGAGCAGTTCTTC. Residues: CASSPIRGGNNEQFF.